These 8 T cell receptor beta chains were sequenced from one sample in a study of control samples from healthy donors and cancer patients. Generated by immunoSEQ multiplex PCR, the TCRdb table keeps only in-frame clones and is missing some. There are about 94,000 clones in the sample; 90% occur only once, and less than 4.5% lies in the top ten. Input material: blood. These receptors were taken from a woman between 18 and 29 years old in good health.

This clone came up once. In the same sample, other DNA sequences code for this CDR3. The J gene is TRBJ2-7, the V gene TRBV24-1, with a tentative D call TRBD2 (6 bases). The CDR3 extends over 18 amino acids. The V end was cut by 3 bases, the J end by 1 base, with 21 bases between. CDR1 is KGHDR and CDR2 is SFDVKD in the germline V gene. In DNA form, the CDR3 reads TGTGCCACCAGTGATCCAGAGTGGCGGGGCCAACAGTCCTACGAGCAGTACTTC. Amino acids: CATSDPEWRGQQSYEQYF.

The chain couples TRBV7-9 to TRBJ1-2, with 10 bases aligning to TRBD1. The V segment lost 3 bases and the J segment 4 bases; nucleotides outside the gene matches: 17. The CDR3 is made up of 19 amino acids. CDR1 and CDR2 from the germline V gene are SEHNR and FQNEAQ (reference sequence). The CDR3 DNA reads as TGTGCCAGCAGCTTCAAAGATTCCCACCGGGACAGGGGCCCCTATGGCTACACCTTC. Protein product: CASSFKDSHRDRGPYGYTF.

The table lists this clone with a count of one. The chain has TRBV3-1 (or the pseudogene TRBV3-2) and TRBJ1-2; TRBD1 matches 7 bases. This CDR3 has 14 amino acids. Germline assignment: CDR1 LGHDT and CDR2 YNNKEL (reference sequence). Losses at the gene ends were 7 bases for V and 7 bases for J; bases not matched to a gene: 12. The CDR3 loop reads CASNSILTGVGYTF. CDR3 bases: TGTGCCAGCAACTCAATATTAACAGGGGTTGGCTACACCTTC.

The rearrangement joins TRBV19 to TRBJ1-1, with 10 bases fitting TRBD1. The CDR3 loop spans 16 amino acids. Per germline, CDR1 LNHDA and CDR2 SQIVND (reference sequence). J was trimmed by 1 base and V by 10 bases; bases with no gene match: 12. The CDR3 here is CATLSLGQGPNTEAFF. In nucleotides, the CDR3 is TGTGCCACTCTCTCATTGGGACAGGGGCCGAACACTGAAGCTTTCTTT.

This chain uses TRBV6-1 with TRBJ2-4; possible D gene TRBD2, 6 bases. The ends were cut back, 3 bases at V and 11 bases at J, with 8 bases in the middle. This CDR3 has 11 residues. Looked up from germline, CDR1 is MNHNS and CDR2 is SASEGT. CDR3 nucleotide sequence: TGTGCCAGCAGTGACGGGGGATTTCAGTACTTC. This sequence encodes CASSDGGFQYF.

The chain uses TRBV7-8 and TRBJ1-2; D call uncertain. Germline values: CDR1 SGHVS, CDR2 FQNEAQ. This CDR3 region has 16 residues. V was cut by 1 base and J by 1 base, with 13 bases left in between. In nucleotides, the CDR3 is TGTGCCAGCAGCTTAGGTGGCATTGCGGGTAACTATGGCTACACCTTC. As protein: CASSLGGIAGNYGYTF. Together with reference TRBV7-8 and TRBJ1-2, the CDR3 gives the full variable domain: GAGVSQSPRYKVAKRGQDVALRCDPISGHVSLFWYQQALGQGPEFLTYFQNEAQLDKSGLPSDRFFAERPEGSVSTLKIQRTQQEDSAVYLCASSLGGIAGNYGYTFGSGTRLTVV.

The chain combines TRBV7-9 with TRBJ1-2, with 10 bases that match TRBD1. CDR3 length equals 15 residues. V trimming: 6 bases; J trimming: 8 bases; junction bases outside the gene matches: 12. Germline V gene sequence: CDR1 SEHNR, CDR2 FQNEAQ (reference sequence). In DNA form, the CDR3 reads TGTGCCAGCAGAACGACAGGGGGCGCGAGCTGGGGCTACACCTTC. This translates into CASRTTGGASWGYTF.

This chain joins TRBV5-1 and TRBJ1-1; 7 positions match TRBD1. There are 15 residues in the CDR3. The V gene end was trimmed by 4 bases and the J gene end by 7 bases; junction bases not matched to a gene: 13. In germline, CDR1 is SGHRS, CDR2 YFSETQ. CDR3 region: CASSERQGPAGEAFF. The CDR3 DNA reads TGCGCCAGCAGCGAAAGACAGGGTCCTGCGGGTGAAGCTTTCTTT.